The rows below give T cell receptor beta chains drawn from one sample of a study of T cells in Graves' hyperthyroidism and ophthalmopathy. MiXCR was run by TCRdb on the multiplex PCR reads, yielding one entry per CDR3 protein. The sample yields about 530,000 distinct CDR3 sequences, roughly 18% seen once. Sequencing was done on a sample of blood. The origin of the receptors is a woman between 18 and 30 years old with Graves' ophthalmopathy. CDR3s include the opening cysteine and the closing phenylalanine or tryptophan. Each record gives: clone size, J gene, V gene, D gene, CDR3 DNA, CDR3 protein. A D gene is named only where the DNA matches it firmly. Size is stated for part of the rows, as once, few or many counts, or as a class when the clone is expanded.

NA TRBJ2-2 TRBV9 NA TGTGCCAGCAGCGCCCCCCGGGTTAACACCGGGGAGCTGTTTTTT CASSAPRVNTGELFF
many TRBJ2-5 TRBV10-3 TRBD2 TGTGCCATCAGTGAGTCGAGCGGGAGACGGGGGGAGACCCAGTACTTC CAISESSGRRGETQYF
NA TRBJ1-5 TRBV24-1 TRBD1 TGTGCCACCAGTGACTCGGGACAGGGGAGGCATCAGCCCCAGCATTTT CATSDSGQGRHQPQHF
NA TRBJ2-2 TRBV7-3 TRBD1 TGTGCCAGCAGCTTATCACCCGGACAGGGGGCGACCGGGGAGCTGTTTTTT CASSLSPGQGATGELFF
NA TRBJ1-1 TRBV28 NA TGTGCCAGCAGTTTATCGCGGGGGCAATCTGAAGCTTTCTTT CASSLSRGQSEAFF
NA TRBJ1-3 TRBV4-3 NA TGCGCCAGCAGCCAAGATCGGCTCTCTGGAAACACCATATATTTT CASSQDRLSGNTIYF
NA TRBJ2-1 TRBV6-2/TRBV6-3 NA TGTGCCAGCAGTTTACCCAGCGGACACAATGAGCAGTTCTTC CASSLPSGHNEQFF
few TRBJ2-5 TRBV7-9 NA TGTGCCAGCAGCTTAGGGACCGCTTCCGGGGGCCAGTACTTC CASSLGTASGGQYF
many TRBJ2-7 TRBV28 TRBD2 TGTGCCAGCAGCCTACCTCCGGCTAGCGGGAGTTTGGGCGAGCAGTACTTC CASSLPPASGSLGEQYF
NA TRBJ1-1 TRBV11-2 TRBD1 TGTGCCAGCAGCTTAGATCTCGGCAGGGGGCGGGCGAGCACTGAAGCTTTCTTT CASSLDLGRGRASTEAFF
many TRBJ2-5 TRBV7-8 TRBD2 TGTGCCAGCAGCCCTAGACTAGCGGGGGGGTCGTACCAAGAGACCCAGTACTTC CASSPRLAGGSYQETQYF
few TRBJ1-1 TRBV4-1 NA TGCGCCAGCAGCCAAGAAACGCCCTGGACAGACATGAACACTGAAGCTTTCTTT CASSQETPWTDMNTEAFF
many TRBJ1-1 TRBV12-3/TRBV12-4 NA TGTGCCAGCAGTCAAGTGACGAAACTGGAAGCTTTCTTT CASSQVTKLEAFF
few TRBJ2-3 TRBV27 NA TGTGCCAGCAGCCCCTGGGGGCCGGGCACAGATACGCAGTATTTT CASSPWGPGTDTQYF
many TRBJ1-6 TRBV28 NA TGTGCCAGCAGGGGTGGACGGCCGTTCTCCTATAATTCACCCCTCCACTTT CASRGGRPFSYNSPLHF
NA TRBJ1-3 TRBV5-5 NA TGTGCCAGCAGCTCCAGGGTAGCTGGAAACACCATATATTTT CASSSRVAGNTIYF
few TRBJ2-6 TRBV20-1 TRBD1 TGCAGTGCTAGAGATAGACAGGGGGCTTTAACCGGGGCCAACGTCCTGACTTTC CSARDRQGALTGANVLTF
NA TRBJ2-2 TRBV19 NA TGTGCCAGTAGTATAGGGGGTCCGGAGCTGTTTTTT CASSIGGPELFF
NA TRBJ2-3 TRBV28 TRBD2 TGTGCCAGCAGTTTGGCCGCTCCCGCGGGAGGGCCCGCAGATACGCAGTATTTT CASSLAAPAGGPADTQYF
many TRBJ1-1 TRBV15 NA TGTGCCACCAGCAGACGTGGGGCGAACACTGAAGCTTTCTTT CATSRRGANTEAFF
many TRBJ2-7 TRBV2 NA TGTGCCAGCAGTGGCGCGGGGAGGTACGAGCAGTACTTC CASSGAGRYEQYF
many TRBJ2-7 TRBV10-1 NA TGCGCCACCCTATCCACCTACGAGCAGTACTTC CATLSTYEQYF
few TRBJ2-2 TRBV4-1 TRBD2 TGCGCCAGCAGCGACCTGGGCGGGAGTGGCACCGGGGAGCTGTTTTTT CASSDLGGSGTGELFF
many TRBJ2-1 TRBV5-8 TRBD1 TGTGCCAGCAGCTTGGGTGGACAGGTTAACAATGAGCAGTTCTTC CASSLGGQVNNEQFF
few TRBJ1-2 TRBV10-3 NA TGTGCCATCAGTGAGAAGTGGCAGAACTATGGCTACACCTTC CAISEKWQNYGYTF
many TRBJ1-2 TRBV12-3/TRBV12-4 TRBD1 TGTGCCAGCAGCTACAGGGGGCTCGGCTACACCTTC CASSYRGLGYTF
NA TRBJ1-2 TRBV20-1 NA TGCAGTGCCTATGGCTACACCTTC CSAYGYTF
NA TRBJ1-1 TRBV7-9 NA TGTGCCAGCAGCTTAGTCCAGACCTATATTGAAGCTTTCTTT CASSLVQTYIEAFF
NA TRBJ2-5 TRBV4-1 NA TGCGCCAGCAGCCAAGAAACAGGTTTAGAGACCCAGTACTTC CASSQETGLETQYF
NA TRBJ2-5 TRBV4-3 NA TGCGCCAGCAGCCAGGGGACCGGACTCACGACCCAGTACTTC CASSQGTGLTTQYF
NA TRBJ1-1 TRBV28 TRBD1 TGTGCCAGCACCCGGGACAGGGGCCGGGGGGGACCCGGAGGGACTGAAGCTTTCTTT CASTRDRGRGGPGGTEAFF
NA TRBJ2-7 TRBV12-3/TRBV12-4 TRBD2 TGTGCCAGCAGTTTCGAACTAGCGGGGAGCAACGAGCAGTACTTC CASSFELAGSNEQYF